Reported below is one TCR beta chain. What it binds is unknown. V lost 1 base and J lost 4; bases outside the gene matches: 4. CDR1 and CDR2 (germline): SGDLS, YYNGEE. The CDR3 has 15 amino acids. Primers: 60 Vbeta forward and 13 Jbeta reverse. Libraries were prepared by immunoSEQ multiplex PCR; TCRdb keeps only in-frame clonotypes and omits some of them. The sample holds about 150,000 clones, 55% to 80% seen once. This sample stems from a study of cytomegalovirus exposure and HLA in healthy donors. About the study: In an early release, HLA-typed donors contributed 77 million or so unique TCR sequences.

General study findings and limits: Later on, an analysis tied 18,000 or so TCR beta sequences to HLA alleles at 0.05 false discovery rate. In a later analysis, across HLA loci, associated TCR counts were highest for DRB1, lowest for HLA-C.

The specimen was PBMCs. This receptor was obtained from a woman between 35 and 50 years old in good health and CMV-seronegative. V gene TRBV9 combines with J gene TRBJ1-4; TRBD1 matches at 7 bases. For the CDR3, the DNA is TGTGCCAGCAGCGTAAACCCAGGGGGTAATGAAAAACTGTTTTTT. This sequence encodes CASSVNPGGNEKLFF.